This entry is about one T cell receptor (beta chain). Profiling relied on immunoSEQ multiplex PCR, and the TCRdb table lists in-frame clones only, not all of them. The table has 110,000 or so clones, 90% to 95% seen once; the top ten hold around 1.5%. The entry originates in a study of T cells after somatic rescue of genetic block. Trimming took off 3 bases at V and 4 bases at J, with 13 bases between the two ends. Per germline, CDR1 SNHLY and CDR2 FYNNEI. The CDR3 sequence is 15 residues long. The TCR was taken from a woman between 18 and 30 years old. The specimen sequenced was peripheral blood mononuclear cells (PBMCs). V gene TRBV2 combines with J gene TRBJ2-1; D gene uncertain. Here the CDR3 DNA reads TGTGCCAGCAGTGATGCCGGAACCACATACAATGAGCAGTTCTTC. Translating it yields CASSDAGTTYNEQFF.